The present entry profiles one T cell receptor beta chain with its context. It has no known antigen specificity. No much larger clone is present one base from it, and per-base qualities are unavailable. The immunoSEQ Assay was used to sequence TCR beta CDR3 regions from DNA. The authors' pipeline ran thus. T cell density was computed as TCR beta template counts normalized to usable DNA estimated by amplifying housekeeping genes. Richness was estimated using the preseqR package, with extrapolation to 400,000 templates for PBMC samples and to 120,000 templates for tissue samples. Clonality was defined by subtracting Pielou's evenness from one. Tissue-enriched TCRs were identified through differential abundance testing performed on productive amino-acid clonotypes, with a minimum total count of 5 and an alpha of 0.1. Repertoire overlap between compartments was quantified with the Jaccard Index and Morisita Overlap Index. GLIPH grouped TCR beta CDR3s together with public tetramer-defined viral CDR3s, and a viral motif had to include at least three viral sequences and show V-gene enrichment. TCRdb took over this immuneACCESS table, retaining in-frame rearrangements with V and J assigned. Such tables are incomplete; in checked studies, under half of the missing clones stem from an unresolved V gene, and the remainder is unexplained. That table supplies the V and J calls and clone size; D and trimming were determined from the DNA. The sample records about 33,000 clones, about 90% of which are singletons. The ten largest clonotypes hold roughly 4% of the sample.

The source of the sample is a study of T cells in localized non-small cell lung cancer (dated by TCRdb to about 2020). Study-level background: The study examined T cell repertoires in 200 to 250 patients with early-stage NSCLC and compared tumors with uninvolved tumor-adjacent lungs. The cohort was made up of approximately 250 treatment-naive NSCLC patients whose localized lung tumors had been resected. Of the NSCLC patients, around 130 were male and approximately 99 were female, and the mean age was approximately 69 years.

CDR3 length: 12 amino acids, cysteine to phenylalanine. CDR3 DNA only is kept here, 36 bases in frame from base 1. The germline V gene yields ENHRY for CDR1 and SYGVKD for CDR2. Deletion took 7 bases off V and 9 bases off J, with a span of 13 bases between the germline ends. At diagnosis, tumor, uninvolved tumor-adjacent lung and peripheral blood were collected and then preserved as a mix of FFPE and fresh-frozen material. Blood samples were analyzed as peripheral blood mononuclear cells for TCR repertoire profiling. Findings and caveats that apply to the study as a whole: Because of the exploratory design, TCR variables were selected using unadjusted p-values without false-discovery rate correction. A median of 57 of the top 100 tumor clones turned up in the paired uninvolved adjacent lung, and 25 to 30 of those clones also ranked among the top 100 of that same adjacent lung. Multi-region tumor sequencing was not performed, so intratumor heterogeneity could not be excluded. Longer overall survival was associated with higher T cell density in blood, whereas shorter survival was associated with higher clonality in adjacent lung. The highest T cell clonality was observed in uninvolved tumor-adjacent lung, where clonality exceeded that of tumor, suggesting that antigenic responses were more focused in uninvolved tumor-adjacent lung.

Sequencing used peripheral blood, obtained before any cancer treatment. This chain joins TRBV10-3 to TRBJ2-4, and perhaps TRBD1 as D gene, on 6 matching bases. The sequence came from a man aged 35-69 years with stage I lung adenocarcinoma. DNA sequence: TGTGCCATCAATTCAGGGGAAGGCATTCAGTACTTC. Its translation is CAINSGEGIQYF.